Each of the 26 T cell receptor beta chains below was sequenced from the same sample in a study of early T cells in non-severe SARS-CoV-2 infection. TCRdb called the 5' RACE reads again in MiXCR, with one record for every CDR3 protein. The sample records more than 35,000 distinct CDR3 sequences, under 14% being singletons. The sequencing input was whole blood. The receptors were sampled from an adult who was a healthcare worker with PCR-confirmed SARS-CoV-2 infection or an uninfected control (not recorded which).

The V gene is TRBV7-9, the J gene TRBJ2-1, with D hard to call. Germline CDR1 is SEHNR and CDR2 is FQNEAQ (reference sequence). The CDR3 spans 13 residues. V lost 8 bases and J 0 bases, leaving 8 bases between the germline ends. The CDR3 nucleotides are TGTGCCAGCGAAGAGAGCTCCTACAATGAGCAGTTCTTC. The encoded protein is CASEESSYNEQFF.

This clonotype was picked up many times. The chain combines TRBV5-6 with TRBJ2-1, with 10 bases lining up with TRBD2. CDR1 is SGHDT and CDR2 is YYEEEE in the germline V gene. The V gene end was trimmed by 2 bases and the J gene end by 8 bases; junction bases not matched to a gene: 10. This CDR3 is built from 16 residues. CDR3 in amino acids: CASSFVKAGGPDEQFF. The CDR3 DNA sequence: TGTGCCAGCAGCTTCGTAAAAGCGGGAGGGCCCGATGAGCAGTTCTTC.

J is TRBJ2-5 and V is TRBV5-1; no clear D. Germline CDR1 reads SGHRS; CDR2 reads YFSETQ. The CDR3 spans 13 residues. Trimming stripped 4 bases from V and 2 bases from J, with 9 bases between. The CDR3 DNA is TGCGCCAGCAGCGACCAGCAACAAGAGACCCAGTACTTC. It yields the protein CASSDQQQETQYF.

This clonotype was found many times. The chain uses TRBV29-1 and TRBJ2-1; D not certain. CDR3 size: 12 residues. V lost 4 bases and J 8 bases, leaving 12 bases between the germline ends. Per germline, CDR1 SQVTM and CDR2 ANQGSEA. CDR3 region: CSVATVRDEQFF. In DNA, the CDR3 is TGCAGCGTTGCGACTGTCAGAGATGAGCAGTTCTTC.

As DNA, the CDR3 is TGTGCCAGCCACTTTAGAGCCACAGGGGAGCAGTTCTTC. Translated: CASHFRATGEQFF. The V and J genes are TRBV28 and TRBJ2-1; TRBD1 might be the D (6 bases). Germline CDR1 and CDR2: MDHEN and SYDVKM. V shed 8 bases and J shed 10 bases, with 18 bases lying between them. The CDR3 consists of 13 residues.

This clonotype has ten or more counts. The CDR3 DNA is TGTGCCAGCAGCCCGATGGGGTCTGGAAACACCATATATTTT. It yields the protein CASSPMGSGNTIYF. The V and J genes are TRBV6-6 and TRBJ1-3; D is ambiguous. Germline values: CDR1 MNHNY, CDR2 SVGAGI (reference sequence). Trimming took 6 bases from V and 1 from J, leaving 10 bases between them. The CDR3 has 14 residues.

At least ten counts were recorded for this clonotype. The chain combines TRBV12-3 or TRBV12-4 with TRBJ1-5; D is unclear. The CDR3 loop spans 14 amino acids. Trimming took off 3 bases at V and 3 bases at J, with 9 bases between the two ends. The CDR3 spells CASSLGQINQPQHF. CDR3 in DNA: TGTGCCAGCAGTTTGGGTCAGATCAATCAGCCCCAGCATTTT.

This clonotype was picked up a small number of times. V gene TRBV9 combines with J gene TRBJ2-6, with 11 bases identical to TRBD2. Trimming cost V 3 bases and J 4 bases; bases outside gene matches: 6. Germline loops: CDR1 SGDLS, CDR2 YYNGEE. CDR3 length equals 17 residues. Written as DNA, the CDR3 is TGTGCCAGCAGCGCGACGGGACTAGCGGCAGGGGCCAACGTCCTGACTTTC. This sequence encodes CASSATGLAAGANVLTF.

This clonotype has ten or more counts. V and J are TRBV29-1 and TRBJ2-7, with D tentatively TRBD1 (6 bases). This CDR3 comprises 13 residues. Germline V lookup: CDR1 SQVTM, CDR2 ANQGSEA. The ends were cut back, 5 bases at V and 3 bases at J, with 14 bases in the middle. The CDR3 sequence is CSVQGGSYYEQYF. The DNA for the CDR3 is TGCAGCGTTCAAGGGGGTAGCTACTACGAGCAGTACTTC.

V gene TRBV6-2 or TRBV6-3 combines with J gene TRBJ1-1, with a possible D match to TRBD1 (5 bases). V was cut by 3 bases and J by 1 base, with 18 bases left in between. The CDR3 covers 17 residues. Germline V CDR1 and CDR2: MNHEY, SVGEGT. This CDR3 reads CASSYETGGIKNTEAFF. CDR3 in DNA: TGTGCCAGCAGTTATGAGACCGGGGGGATCAAGAACACTGAAGCTTTCTTT.

This clonotype was observed at least ten times. The chain joins TRBV2 to TRBJ2-7; TRBD1 or TRBD2 may be the D gene (5 bases each). CDR1 is SNHLY and CDR2 is FYNNEI in the germline V gene. The V end lost 4 bases, the J end lost 3 bases, and 13 bases lay between the germline ends. The length of the CDR3 is 14 residues. CDR3 residues: CASSVGRQNYEQYF. In nucleotides, the CDR3 is TGTGCCAGCAGTGTGGGACGACAAAACTACGAGCAGTACTTC.

This chain connects TRBV25-1 to TRBJ2-7; D gene ambiguous. The CDR3 is 14 amino acids. The germline V and J ends were trimmed by 5 bases and 5 bases, with 16 bases remaining between them. Germline values: CDR1 MGHDK, CDR2 SYGVNS. CDR3 in amino acids: CASSLTFRTDEQYF. Here the CDR3 DNA reads TGTGCCAGCAGTCTTACTTTTAGAACCGACGAGCAGTACTTC.

This clonotype was recorded many times. The chain uses TRBV6-2 or TRBV6-3 and TRBJ2-1; 9 bases map to TRBD2. V shed 11 bases, J shed 2 bases, and the junction held 7 bases outside the gene matches. This CDR3 region has 14 residues. The germline gives CDR1 MNHEY, CDR2 SVGEGT. The CDR3: CAGGRGRAYNEQFF. The CDR3 nucleotides read TGTGCCGGGGGCCGCGGGAGGGCCTACAATGAGCAGTTCTTC.

This clonotype was found many times. The gene calls are TRBV12-3 or TRBV12-4 and TRBJ2-3, with a weak D call TRBD1 (5 bases). This CDR3 contains 15 residues. The germline V and J ends were trimmed by 3 bases and 0 bases, with 10 bases remaining between them. CDR3 in DNA: TGTGCCAGCAGTTTGGGCAGGGTGAGCACAGATACGCAGTATTTT. Protein: CASSLGRVSTDTQYF.

This chain uses TRBV20-1 with TRBJ2-7, with TRBD2 matching over 8 bases. The germline CDR1 and CDR2 sequences are DFQATT and SNEGSKA (reference sequence). Losses at the gene ends were 5 bases for V and 9 bases for J; bases not matched to a gene: 12. The CDR3 sequence is 13 residues long. The CDR3: CSAAPWTSTGQYF. The CDR3 nucleotides read TGCAGTGCTGCCCCCTGGACTAGCACGGGGCAGTACTTC.

This clonotype was detected ten times or more. The rearrangement links TRBV4-1 to TRBJ2-7; 7 nucleotides agree with TRBD1. The CDR3 covers 15 residues. V lost 3 bases and J lost 3; bases outside the gene matches: 8. The germline V gene has CDR1 MGHRA and CDR2 YSYEKL. CDR3 in amino acids: CASSHPPQGVYEQYF. CDR3 bases: TGCGCCAGCAGCCATCCCCCTCAGGGGGTCTACGAGCAGTACTTC.

This clonotype was counted at least ten times. This chain connects TRBV27 to TRBJ1-2, with a possible D match to TRBD1 (6 bases). With 0 bases removed from V and 7 bases from J, the gap between germline ends came to 21 bases. This CDR3 contains 17 residues. CDR1 and CDR2 (germline): MNHEY, SMNVEV (reference sequence). The CDR3 DNA reads TGTGCCAGCAGTTTATCACCCCACGGGGGGGCTGGGGGTGGCTACACCTTC. This translates into CASSLSPHGGAGGGYTF.

This clonotype turned up a few times. J is TRBJ2-7 and V is TRBV7-9; D is unresolved. CDR1 is SEHNR, CDR2 FQNEAQ, per germline (reference sequence). This CDR3 has 14 residues. V lost 2 bases and J lost 1, with 9 bases in between. The CDR3 region is CASSLSQNSYEQYF. For the CDR3, the DNA is TGTGCCAGCAGCTTAAGCCAGAATTCCTACGAGCAGTACTTC.

This clonotype has ten or more counts. The V call is TRBV27, the J call TRBJ2-2; D unclear. Germline lookup yields CDR1 MNHEY and CDR2 SMNVEV (reference sequence). V was cut by 4 bases and J by 2 bases, with 2 bases left in between. The CDR3 consists of 12 residues. This CDR3 is CASSYNTGELFF. The CDR3 bases are TGTGCCAGCAGTTATAACACCGGGGAGCTGTTTTTT.

This clonotype appeared a few times. The chain is built from TRBV6-2 or TRBV6-3 and TRBJ1-5; no reliable D call. Trimming took off 1 base at V and 9 bases at J, with 16 bases between the two ends. Germline CDR1 is MNHEY and CDR2 is SVGEGT. The CDR3 contains 15 residues. This CDR3 is CASSYYQGAHRPQHF. The CDR3 bases are TGTGCCAGCAGTTACTACCAAGGCGCCCATCGGCCCCAGCATTTT.

This clonotype was found many times. V usage is TRBV6-2 or TRBV6-3 and J usage is TRBJ1-1; TRBD1 might be the D (5 bases). The germline gives CDR1 MNHEY, CDR2 SVGEGT. The CDR3 consists of 13 residues. Trimming shortened V by 7 bases and J by 5 bases, and 14 bases separated the two germline ends. The CDR3: CASTPTVGTEAFF. The CDR3 bases are TGTGCCAGCACCCCGACAGTTGGGACTGAAGCTTTCTTT.

This rearrangement joins TRBV28 to TRBJ2-7; TRBD1 matches 7 bases. Germline lookup yields CDR1 MDHEN and CDR2 SYDVKM. J gave up 0 bases and V 4 bases, and 6 bases lay outside the gene matches. CDR3 length: 15 amino acids. The CDR3 protein is CASSSRGQYSYEQYF. CDR3 nucleotide sequence: TGTGCCAGCAGTTCTAGGGGACAGTACTCCTACGAGCAGTACTTC.

The gene calls are TRBV5-5 and TRBJ2-5; D gene unclear. Trimming pared 4 bases from V and 1 base from J, leaving 8 bases between. The CDR3 contains 13 residues. Germline lookup yields CDR1 SGHKS and CDR2 YYEKEE (reference sequence). The CDR3 sequence: CASSPAIQETQYF. Written as DNA, the CDR3 is TGTGCCAGCAGCCCCGCTATCCAAGAGACCCAGTACTTC.

Many counts were recorded for this clonotype. The rearrangement uses TRBV18 and TRBJ1-5, with D possibly being TRBD1 (6 bases). V lost 2 bases and J lost 7, with 18 bases in between. Germline assignment: CDR1 KGHSH and CDR2 LQKENI. The CDR3 covers 16 residues. CDR3 DNA sequence: TGTGCCAGCTCACCAATGACGGGGGGCGCGGGGCAGCCCCAGCATTTT. Translating it yields CASSPMTGGAGQPQHF.

This chain joins TRBV7-2 and TRBJ2-7, with D uncertain. V shed 5 bases and J shed 2 bases, with 16 bases lying between them. The CDR3 covers 15 residues. Per germline, CDR1 SGHTA and CDR2 FQGNSA. Here the CDR3 reads CASSARGAGAYEQYF. The CDR3 DNA reads TGTGCCAGCAGCGCCCGAGGAGCAGGAGCCTACGAGCAGTACTTC.

This clonotype was seen more than once but under ten times. The chain recombines TRBV14 with TRBJ1-1, with D uncertain. Germline V gene lookup returns CDR1 SGHDN and CDR2 FVKESK. The CDR3 has 13 amino acids. V lost 3 bases, J lost 0 bases, and 5 bases lay in between. DNA for the CDR3: TGTGCCAGCAGCCAGAGCGTGAACACTGAAGCTTTCTTT. Protein: CASSQSVNTEAFF.